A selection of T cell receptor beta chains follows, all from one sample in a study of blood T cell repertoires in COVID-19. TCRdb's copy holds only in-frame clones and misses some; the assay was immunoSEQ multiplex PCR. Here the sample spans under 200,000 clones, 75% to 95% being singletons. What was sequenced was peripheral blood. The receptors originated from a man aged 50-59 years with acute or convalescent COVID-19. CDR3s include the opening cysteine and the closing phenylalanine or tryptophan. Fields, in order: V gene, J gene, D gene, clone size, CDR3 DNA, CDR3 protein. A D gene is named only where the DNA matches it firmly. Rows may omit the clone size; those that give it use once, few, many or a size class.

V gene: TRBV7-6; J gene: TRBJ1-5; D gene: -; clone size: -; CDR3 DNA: TGTGCCAGCAGCTCCATGGGAAGGGGCCAGCCCCAGCATTTT; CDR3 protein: CASSSMGRGQPQHF
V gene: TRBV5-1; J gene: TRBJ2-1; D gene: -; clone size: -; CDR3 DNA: TGCGCCAGCAGCTACAGGAGCTCCTACAATGAGCAGTTCTTC; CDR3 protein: CASSYRSSYNEQFF
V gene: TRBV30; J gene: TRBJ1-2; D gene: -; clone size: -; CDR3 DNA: TGTGCCTGGAGCAAGGGGCTCAACTATGGCTACACCTTC; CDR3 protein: CAWSKGLNYGYTF
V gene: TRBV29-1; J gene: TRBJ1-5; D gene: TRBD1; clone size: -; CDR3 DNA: TGCAGCGTTCGACAGGGGAGCGGTCAGCCCCAGCATTTT; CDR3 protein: CSVRQGSGQPQHF
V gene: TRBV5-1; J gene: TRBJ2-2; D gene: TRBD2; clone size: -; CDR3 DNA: TGCGCCAGCAGCCCCCTCCCTAGGGAGGGTTCCAACGGGGAGCTGTTTTTT; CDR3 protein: CASSPLPREGSNGELFF
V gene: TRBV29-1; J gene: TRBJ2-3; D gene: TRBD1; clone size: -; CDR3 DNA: TGCAGCGTTGGAGGGACAGCATTAAGCACAGATACGCAGTATTTT; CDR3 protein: CSVGGTALSTDTQYF
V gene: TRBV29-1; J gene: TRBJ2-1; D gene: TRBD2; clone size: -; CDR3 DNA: TGCAGCGTTCGGCTAGCGGGAGATAATGAGCAGTTCTTC; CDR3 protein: CSVRLAGDNEQFF
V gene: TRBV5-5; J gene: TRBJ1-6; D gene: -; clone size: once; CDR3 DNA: TGTGCCAGCACGTCGACTCGGGGTAGCTCCTATAATTCACCCCTCCACTTT; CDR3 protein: CASTSTRGSSYNSPLHF
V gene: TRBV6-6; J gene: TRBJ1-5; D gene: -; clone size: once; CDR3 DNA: TGTGCCAGCAGTTACGACAGGTATAGCAATCAGCCCCAGCATTTT; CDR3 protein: CASSYDRYSNQPQHF
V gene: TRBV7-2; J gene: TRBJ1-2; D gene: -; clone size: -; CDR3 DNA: TGTGCCAGCACAGACAGGAACTATGGCTACACCTTC; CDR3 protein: CASTDRNYGYTF
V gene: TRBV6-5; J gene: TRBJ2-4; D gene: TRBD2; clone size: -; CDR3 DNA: TGTGCCAGCAGTTCCCGGACTAGACAGATACGAAACATTCAGTACTTC; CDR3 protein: CASSSRTRQIRNIQYF
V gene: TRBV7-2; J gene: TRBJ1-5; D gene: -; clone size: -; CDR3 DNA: TGTGCCAGCAGTTTAGGAGAGGGTCAGCCCCAGCATTTT; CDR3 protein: CASSLGEGQPQHF
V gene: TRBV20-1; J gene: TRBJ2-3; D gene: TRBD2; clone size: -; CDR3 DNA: TGCAGTGCTAGTTTGGCGGGGGTCACAGATACGCAGTATTTT; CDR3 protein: CSASLAGVTDTQYF
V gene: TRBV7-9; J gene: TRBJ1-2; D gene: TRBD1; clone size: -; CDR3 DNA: TGTGCCAGCAGCTTCACGGGACAGGCTAACTATGGCTACACCTTC; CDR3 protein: CASSFTGQANYGYTF
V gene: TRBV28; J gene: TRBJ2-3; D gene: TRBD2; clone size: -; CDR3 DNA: TGTGCCAGCCCCCCTTCAGCGGGAGGGGAAAGGGGGACAGATACGCAGTATTTT; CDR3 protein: CASPPSAGGERGTDTQYF
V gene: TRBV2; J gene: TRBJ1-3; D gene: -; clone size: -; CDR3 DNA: TGTGCCAGCAGTGAACTTTACGGTAATTCTGGAAACACCATATATTTT; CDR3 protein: CASSELYGNSGNTIYF
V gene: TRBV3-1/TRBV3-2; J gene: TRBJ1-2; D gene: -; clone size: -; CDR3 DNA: TGTGCCAGCAGCCCTAGGGGCGAAACTAATGGCTACACCTTC; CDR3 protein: CASSPRGETNGYTF
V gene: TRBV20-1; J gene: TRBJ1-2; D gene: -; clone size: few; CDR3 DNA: TGCAGTGCGAACACAGGGTTTGGCTACACCTTC; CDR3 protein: CSANTGFGYTF
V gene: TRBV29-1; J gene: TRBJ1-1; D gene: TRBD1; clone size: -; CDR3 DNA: TGCAGCGTTGAGGGACAGGGGGGTCTCACTGAAGCTTTCTTT; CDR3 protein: CSVEGQGGLTEAFF
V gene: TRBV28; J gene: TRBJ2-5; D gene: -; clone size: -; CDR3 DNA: TGTGCCAGCATCGAATCCGGTTCCCAAGAGACCCAGTACTTC; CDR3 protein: CASIESGSQETQYF
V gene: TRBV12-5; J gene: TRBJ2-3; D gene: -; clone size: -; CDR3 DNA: TGTGCTAGTGGTTACCACCTCACTAGCTCAAATGTGAATACGCAGTATTTT; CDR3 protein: CASGYHLTSSNVNTQYF
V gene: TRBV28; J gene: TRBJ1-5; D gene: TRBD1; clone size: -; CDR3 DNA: TGTGCCAGCAGTCAGGGACAGGGCTATCAGCCCCAGCATTTT; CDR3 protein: CASSQGQGYQPQHF
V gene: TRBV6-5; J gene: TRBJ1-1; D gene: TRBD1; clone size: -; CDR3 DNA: TGTGCCAGCAGTCGGGACAGGGGGATGAACACTGAAGCTTTCTTT; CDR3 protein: CASSRDRGMNTEAFF
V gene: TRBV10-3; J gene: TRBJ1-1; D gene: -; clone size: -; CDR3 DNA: TGTGCCATCAGTGAGTCGACAGGCTGGATCACTGAAGCTTTCTTT; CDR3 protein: CAISESTGWITEAFF
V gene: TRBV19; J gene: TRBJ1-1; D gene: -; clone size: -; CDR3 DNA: TGTGCCAGCAACTTGTTGGGGGGAGCTTCGGGCACTGAAGCTTTCTTT; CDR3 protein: CASNLLGGASGTEAFF
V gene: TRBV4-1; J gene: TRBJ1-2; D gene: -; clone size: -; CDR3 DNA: TGCGCCAGCAGCAAGACCCCGGACAGCATATCATATGGCTACACCTTC; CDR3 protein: CASSKTPDSISYGYTF
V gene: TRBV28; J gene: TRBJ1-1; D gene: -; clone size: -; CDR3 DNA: TGTGCCAGCAATAGGAACACTGAAGCTTTCTTT; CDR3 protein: CASNRNTEAFF
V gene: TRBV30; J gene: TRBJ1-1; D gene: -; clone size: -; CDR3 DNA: TGTGCCTGGAGGGACCCGGGACAAGGGAACACTGAAGCTTTCTTT; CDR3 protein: CAWRDPGQGNTEAFF
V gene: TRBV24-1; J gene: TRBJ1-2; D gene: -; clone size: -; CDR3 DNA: TGTGCCACCAGTGATTTGCGGCAGGGCTATGGCTACACCTTC; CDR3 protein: CATSDLRQGYGYTF
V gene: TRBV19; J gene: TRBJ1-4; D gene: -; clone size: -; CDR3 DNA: TGTGCCAGTAGTCCCCGACGGAGTACTAATGAAAAACTGTTTTTT; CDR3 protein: CASSPRRSTNEKLFF
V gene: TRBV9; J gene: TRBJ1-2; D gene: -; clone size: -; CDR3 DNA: TGTGCCAGCAGCGTAGGACTAGGGAATACTAACTATGGCTACACCTTC; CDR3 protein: CASSVGLGNTNYGYTF
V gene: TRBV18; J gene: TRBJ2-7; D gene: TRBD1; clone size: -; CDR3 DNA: TGTGCCAGCTCGCGGACAGGTTCCTACGAGCAGTACTTC; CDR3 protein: CASSRTGSYEQYF
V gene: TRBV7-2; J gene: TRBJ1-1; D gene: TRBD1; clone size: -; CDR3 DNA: TGTGCCAGCAGCTCGGGACAGACTTTTATCACTGAAGCTTTCTTT; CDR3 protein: CASSSGQTFITEAFF